The 27 T cell receptor beta chains below all came from one sample that was sequenced in a study of technical replicates of blood from a handful of donors. TCRdb keeps only in-frame clones here, not all; method: immunoSEQ multiplex PCR. The table records about 16,000 clones, roughly nine tenths of them present only once. The sequenced sample was PBMCs. These receptor sequences come from a human donor in good health.

This chain uses TRBV7-8 with TRBJ1-5, with TRBD1 as a possible D gene (6 bases). The CDR3 runs 15 residues. Trimming pared 5 bases from V and 4 bases from J, leaving 15 bases between. The germline V gene encodes CDR1 SGHVS and CDR2 FQNEAQ. The CDR3 nucleotides read TGTGCCAGCAGCCTAGGGGGGGGCCGAAATCAGCCCCAGCATTTT. Amino acid sequence: CASSLGGGRNQPQHF.

V and J are TRBV29-1 and TRBJ1-1; 10 bases align to TRBD1. This CDR3 has 16 residues. The V gene's germline CDR1 is SQVTM and CDR2 ANQGSEA. J gave up 3 bases and V 6 bases, and 13 bases lay outside the gene matches. CDR3 nucleotide sequence: TGCAGCGTAGCCCCGTTTCCGACAGGGGGCCACACTGAAGCTTTCTTT. It translates to CSVAPFPTGGHTEAFF.

This clone was detected a few times. V and J are TRBV7-3 and TRBJ2-7; weak D call: TRBD1 (7 bases). Trimming pared 2 bases from V and 0 bases from J, leaving 11 bases between. CDR3 length: 15 amino acids. The germline CDR1 and CDR2 sequences are SGHTA and FQGTGA. This CDR3 reads CASSLSGGISYEQYF. DNA of the CDR3: TGTGCCAGCAGCTTATCAGGGGGGATCTCCTACGAGCAGTACTTC.

This rearrangement joins TRBV5-1 to TRBJ2-5, with 9 positions matching TRBD2. The CDR3 contains 15 residues. V shed 0 bases and J 4 bases; nucleotides not matched to a gene: 4. CDR1 is SGHRS, CDR2 YFSETQ, per germline. The CDR3 nucleotides read TGCGCCAGCAGCTTGGTAGCGGGAGTGGGAGAGACCCAGTACTTC. Amino acid sequence: CASSLVAGVGETQYF.

This rearrangement joins TRBV5-1 to TRBJ2-3; 8 bases line up with TRBD2. The V gene's germline CDR1 is SGHRS and CDR2 YFSETQ. The CDR3 contains 15 residues. J lost 0 bases, V lost 4 bases, and 4 bases had no gene match. CDR3 nucleotide sequence: TGCGCCAGCAGCATGTTAGCGGGGAGCACAGATACGCAGTATTTT. It codes for CASSMLAGSTDTQYF.

This clone appeared once. The chain uses TRBV30 and TRBJ1-2; TRBD1 is a possible D gene (6 bases). CDR1 and CDR2 (germline): GTSNPN, SVGIG (reference sequence). CDR3 length: 13 residues. Trimming removed 3 bases at V and 8 bases at J, with 16 bases between. In DNA, the CDR3 is TGTGCCTGGAGCATAACCGGGACAAGAGGCTACACCTTC. This encodes CAWSITGTRGYTF.

This clone was seen more than once but under ten times. The chain recombines TRBV2 with TRBJ1-2, with D uncertain. The V end lost 2 bases, the J end lost 13 bases, and 14 bases lay between the germline ends. Per germline, CDR1 SNHLY and CDR2 FYNNEI. The CDR3 has 12 residues. In nucleotides, the CDR3 is TGTGCCAGCAGTGAAAACTCCCGCATCGCCACCTTC. Amino acids: CASSENSRIATF.

This chain links TRBV27 with TRBJ2-7; the D gene is possibly TRBD2 (6 bases). The CDR3 covers 14 residues. The germline V gene has CDR1 MNHEY and CDR2 SMNVEV (reference sequence). V was clipped by 5 bases and J by 3 bases, with 14 bases between them. CDR3 in amino acids: CASSPWGGLYEQYF. CDR3 DNA: TGTGCCAGCAGTCCCTGGGGAGGCCTCTACGAGCAGTACTTC.

This clone has more than one count but fewer than ten. This CDR3 reads CASSVALSEQFF. DNA for the CDR3: TGTGCCAGCAGTGTCGCGCTGAGTGAGCAGTTCTTC. The chain carries TRBV2 and TRBJ2-1; unclear D gene. Trimming removed 4 bases at V and 9 bases at J, with 10 bases between. This CDR3 is 12 amino acids long. Germline V gives CDR1 SNHLY, CDR2 FYNNEI.

This clone has a single count. V is TRBV29-1 and J is TRBJ2-1, with 14 positions matching TRBD2. The CDR3 spans 14 residues. Germline V lookup: CDR1 SQVTM, CDR2 ANQGSEA. Trimming cost V 7 bases and J 8 bases; bases outside gene matches: 7. CDR3: CSADGTSGSYEQFF. CDR3 in DNA: TGCAGCGCGGACGGGACTAGCGGGAGCTATGAGCAGTTCTTC.

V usage is TRBV11-1 and J usage is TRBJ1-4; TRBD1 is a possible D gene (6 bases). CDR3 length: 14 amino acids. The germline V gene has CDR1 SGHAT and CDR2 FQDESV (reference sequence). V gave up 5 bases and J gave up 7 bases, with 14 bases separating them. In nucleotides, the CDR3 is TGTGCCAGCAGCCCACAGGGATCGAGTGAAAAACTGTTTTTT. Amino acids: CASSPQGSSEKLFF.

This clone was seen more than once but under ten times. The gene calls are TRBV6-1 and TRBJ2-7, with D hard to call. Germline V gene sequence: CDR1 MNHNS, CDR2 SASEGT. The CDR3 is made up of 14 amino acids. The ends were cut back, 2 bases at V and 2 bases at J, with 10 bases in the middle. The CDR3 reads CASSESPTTYEQYF. For the CDR3, the DNA is TGTGCCAGCAGTGAAAGTCCTACCACCTACGAGCAGTACTTC.

J is TRBJ2-7 and V is TRBV10-3, with 9 positions matching TRBD1. After removal of 5 bases from V and 5 bases from J, the junction contained 7 bases not matched to a gene. Germline-derived CDR1 and CDR2 are ENHRY and SYGVKD. The CDR3 spans 14 residues. CDR3 coding DNA: TGTGCCATCAGTCCGGGACAGGGTGACAACGAGCAGTACTTC. Its protein product is CAISPGQGDNEQYF.

The chain has TRBV5-1 and TRBJ2-1; 9 bases fit TRBD2. V shed 7 bases and J 4 bases; nucleotides not matched to a gene: 6. This CDR3 has 14 amino acids. The V gene's germline CDR1 is SGHRS and CDR2 YFSETQ. The DNA for the CDR3 is TGCGCCAGCTCCCCCGCGGGAGGGTACAATGAGCAGTTCTTC. This sequence encodes CASSPAGGYNEQFF.

The chain links TRBV10-1 to TRBJ2-6; TRBD2 is a possible D gene (5 bases). The CDR3 consists of 17 residues. Trimming pared 0 bases from V and 4 bases from J, leaving 13 bases between. The V gene's germline CDR1 is WNHNN and CDR2 SYGVQD (reference sequence). DNA for the CDR3: TGCGCCAGCAGTGAGTCGATTTCGGGATCAGGGGCCAACGTCCTGACTTTC. Amino acids: CASSESISGSGANVLTF.

This sequence joins TRBV7-9 and TRBJ1-1, with D maybe TRBD1 (5 bases). Trimming took 4 bases from V and 8 from J, leaving 14 bases between them. CDR3 size: 13 residues. Germline CDR1 and CDR2: SEHNR and FQNEAQ (reference sequence). This chain's CDR3 is CASSSRGGVEAFF. CDR3 DNA: TGTGCCAGCAGCTCCCGGGGGGGGGTAGAAGCTTTCTTT.

V is TRBV5-5 and J is TRBJ2-1; D is possibly TRBD2 (6 bases). V lost 0 bases and J lost 7, with 17 bases in between. Per germline, CDR1 SGHKS and CDR2 YYEKEE (reference sequence). There are 16 residues in the CDR3. The CDR3 loop is CASSLGGRRDRNEQFF. CDR3 sequence (DNA): TGTGCCAGCAGCTTGGGGGGAAGGAGGGATAGGAATGAGCAGTTCTTC.

This sequence joins TRBV5-4 and TRBJ2-1, with 11 positions matching TRBD2. This CDR3 comprises 16 residues. The V gene end was trimmed by 2 bases and the J gene end by 9 bases; junction bases not matched to a gene: 10. Germline assignment: CDR1 SGHNT and CDR2 YYREEE (reference sequence). The chain's CDR3 is CASSFEGSGRGGEQFF. The CDR3 nucleotides are TGTGCCAGCAGCTTCGAGGGTAGCGGGAGGGGAGGTGAGCAGTTCTTC.

This rearrangement joins TRBV7-8 to TRBJ1-2; no definite D call. Trimming removed 1 base from V and 4 bases from J, with 13 bases in between. The CDR3 is made up of 15 amino acids. CDR1 is SGHVS and CDR2 is FQNEAQ in the germline V gene. The CDR3 loop reads CASSLGSSGVYGYTF. The CDR3 DNA is TGTGCCAGCAGCTTAGGTTCGTCCGGGGTCTATGGCTACACCTTC.

This chain links TRBV2 with TRBJ2-5, with D perhaps TRBD2 (7 bases). CDR1 SNHLY and CDR2 FYNNEI come from the germline V gene. Trimming stripped 6 bases from V and 4 bases from J, with 18 bases between. The CDR3 loop spans 15 amino acids. CDR3 DNA sequence: TGTGCCAGCAGGGGGGGCCTAGGGAGGGTAGAGACCCAGTACTTC. Its translation: CASRGGLGRVETQYF.

The rearrangement uses TRBV18 and TRBJ1-1; maybe TRBD1 (5 bases). Germline CDR1 reads KGHSH; CDR2 reads LQKENI. This CDR3 is 14 amino acids long. V dropped 3 bases and J dropped 10 bases, with 18 bases sitting between them. CDR3 sequence: CASSPTSGAEGAFF. Written as DNA, the CDR3 is TGTGCCAGCTCACCCACAAGTGGGGCGGAGGGAGCTTTCTTT.

This clone has a single count. V usage is TRBV2 and J usage is TRBJ1-5; TRBD1 might be the D (5 bases). V lost 0 bases, J lost 4 bases, and 10 bases lay in between. The CDR3 totals 15 residues. The V gene's germline CDR1 is SNHLY and CDR2 FYNNEI. CDR3 bases: TGTGCCAGCAGTGAAGCTGCGGGGCGGAATCAGCCCCAGCATTTT. It yields the protein CASSEAAGRNQPQHF.

This chain uses TRBV6-5 with TRBJ2-3, with D possibly being TRBD2 (5 bases). Trimming cost V 5 bases and J 1 base, with 7 bases left between them. CDR1 is MNHEY, CDR2 SVGAGI, per germline. This CDR3 is 13 amino acids long. CDR3 in DNA: TGTGCCAGCAGTAAACTAGGCACAGATACGCAGTATTTT. Amino acids: CASSKLGTDTQYF.

The chain carries TRBV9 and TRBJ2-3; 7 positions match TRBD1. This CDR3 is built from 17 residues. The J segment lost 0 bases and the V segment lost 0 bases, leaving 7 bases of the junction unmatched. Germline CDR1 reads SGDLS; CDR2 reads YYNGEE. CDR3 protein: CASSVGLDRPSTDTQYF. In nucleotides, the CDR3 is TGTGCCAGCAGCGTAGGTTTGGACAGGCCAAGCACAGATACGCAGTATTTT.

V and J are TRBV19 and TRBJ2-7, with 7 nucleotides matching TRBD2. The CDR3 is made up of 16 amino acids. V lost 7 bases to trimming and J lost 1 base; unmatched junction nucleotides: 13. The germline V gene has CDR1 LNHDA and CDR2 SQIVND (reference sequence). CDR3 amino acids: CASTPRWGEGSYEQYF. Written as DNA, the CDR3 is TGTGCCAGTACCCCCCGGTGGGGGGAGGGTTCCTACGAGCAGTACTTC.

This chain uses TRBV6-6 with TRBJ2-5; a weak D match, TRBD2 (6 bases). Deletions cut 3 bases from V and 2 bases from J, with 13 bases between. The CDR3 is 15 amino acids. Germline CDR1 is MNHNY and CDR2 is SVGAGI (reference sequence). CDR3 in DNA: TGTGCCAGCAGTTATGGAGGGCGCGGGCAAGAGACCCAGTACTTC. This sequence encodes CASSYGGRGQETQYF.

This chain joins TRBV9 and TRBJ2-1; TRBD2 matches 12 bases. Germline values: CDR1 SGDLS, CDR2 YYNGEE. The CDR3 is 16 residues long. Trimming removed 4 bases from V and 6 bases from J; junction bases left unmatched: 8. CDR3 sequence (DNA): TGTGCCAGCAGCCCTCTAACTAGCGGGAGGATCAATGAGCAGTTCTTC. Translated, it gives CASSPLTSGRINEQFF. Drawing the rest from reference TRBV9 and TRBJ2-1, the complete variable domain is DSGVTQTPKHLITATGQRVTLRCSPRSGDLSVYWYQQSLDQGLQFLIQYYNGEERAKGNILERFSAQQFPDLHSELNLSSLELGDSALYFCASSPLTSGRINEQFFGPGTRLTVL.